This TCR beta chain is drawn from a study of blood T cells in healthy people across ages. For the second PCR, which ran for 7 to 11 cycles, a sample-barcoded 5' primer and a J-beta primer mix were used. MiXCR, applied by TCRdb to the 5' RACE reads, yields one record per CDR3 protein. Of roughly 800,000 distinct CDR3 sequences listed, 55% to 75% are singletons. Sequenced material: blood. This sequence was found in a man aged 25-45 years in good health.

The CDR3 DNA is TGTGCCATCGATACAGGGGACTCACCCCTCCACTTT. Translation gives CAIDTGDSPLHF. This chain uses TRBV28 with TRBJ1-6; TRBD1 matches 7 bases. V was pared by 10 bases and J by 10 bases, with 7 bases of the junction left unmatched. Germline CDR1 is MDHEN and CDR2 is SYDVKM. This CDR3 has 12 amino acids. Full variable domain (rest looked up from reference TRBV28 and TRBJ1-6): DVKVTQSSRYLVKRTGEKVFLECVQDMDHENMFWYRQDPGLGLRLIYFSYDVKMKEKGDIPEGYSVSREKKERFSLILESASTNQTSMYLCAIDTGDSPLHFGNGTRLTVT.